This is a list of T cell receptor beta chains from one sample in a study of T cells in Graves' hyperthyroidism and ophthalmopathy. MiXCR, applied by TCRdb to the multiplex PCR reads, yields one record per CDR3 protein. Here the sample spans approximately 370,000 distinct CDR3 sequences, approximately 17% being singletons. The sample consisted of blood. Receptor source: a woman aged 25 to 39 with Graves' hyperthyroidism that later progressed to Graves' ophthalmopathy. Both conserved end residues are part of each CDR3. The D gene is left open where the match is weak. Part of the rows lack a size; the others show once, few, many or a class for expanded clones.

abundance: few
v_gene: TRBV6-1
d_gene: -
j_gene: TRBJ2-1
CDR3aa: CASTGLGMGEQFF
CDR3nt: TGTGCCAGCACAGGGTTGGGGATGGGTGAGCAGTTCTTC

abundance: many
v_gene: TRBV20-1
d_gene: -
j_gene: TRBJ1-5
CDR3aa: CSALEPSGTWQPQHF
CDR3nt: TGCAGTGCTCTCGAACCGTCAGGGACGTGGCAGCCCCAGCATTTT

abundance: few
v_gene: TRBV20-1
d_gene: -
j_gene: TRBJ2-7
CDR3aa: CSASSEGIGYEQYF
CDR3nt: TGCAGTGCTAGCTCGGAAGGAATCGGCTACGAGCAGTACTTC

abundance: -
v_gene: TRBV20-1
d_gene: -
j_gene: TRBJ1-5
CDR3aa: CSTSKGQGVNQPQHF
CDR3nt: TGCAGTACTTCAAAAGGGCAGGGCGTAAATCAGCCCCAGCATTTT

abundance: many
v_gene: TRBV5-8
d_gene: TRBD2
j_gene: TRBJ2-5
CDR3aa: CASRLWTSGRDLVETQYF
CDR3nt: TGTGCCAGCAGACTATGGACTAGCGGGAGGGATCTCGTAGAGACCCAGTACTTC

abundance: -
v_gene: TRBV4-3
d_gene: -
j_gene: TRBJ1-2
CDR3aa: CASSHSPSRGYGYTF
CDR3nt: TGCGCCAGCAGCCATTCACCGAGCAGGGGCTATGGCTACACCTTC

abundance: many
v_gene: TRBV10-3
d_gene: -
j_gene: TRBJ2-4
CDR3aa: CAASGIAKNIQYF
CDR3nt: TGTGCCGCTTCCGGGATAGCCAAAAACATTCAGTACTTC

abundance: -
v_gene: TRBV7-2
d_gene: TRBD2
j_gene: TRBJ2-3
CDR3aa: CASSPGLAGGIYSTDTQYF
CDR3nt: TGTGCCAGCAGCCCCGGCCTAGCGGGAGGGATTTACAGCACAGATACGCAGTATTTT

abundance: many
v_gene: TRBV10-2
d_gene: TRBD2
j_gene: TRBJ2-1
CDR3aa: CASTDAGAYNEQFF
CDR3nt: TGCGCCAGCACTGACGCGGGAGCCTACAATGAGCAGTTCTTC

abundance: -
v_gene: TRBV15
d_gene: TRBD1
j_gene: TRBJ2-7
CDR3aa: CATSSQTGGYEQYF
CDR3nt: TGTGCCACCAGCTCCCAGACAGGGGGCTACGAGCAGTACTTC

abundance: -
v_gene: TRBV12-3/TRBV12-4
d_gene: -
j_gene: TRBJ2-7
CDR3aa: CASSFFSGRSYEQYF
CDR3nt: TGTGCCAGCAGTTTTTTTAGCGGACGCTCCTACGAGCAGTACTTC

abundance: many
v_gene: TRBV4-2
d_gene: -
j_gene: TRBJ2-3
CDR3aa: CASSQEDTSTDTQYF
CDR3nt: TGTGCCAGCAGCCAAGAGGATACTAGCACAGATACGCAGTATTTT

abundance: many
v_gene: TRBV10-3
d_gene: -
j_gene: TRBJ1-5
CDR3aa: CAISELQENQPQHF
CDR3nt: TGTGCCATCAGTGAATTACAGGAGAATCAGCCCCAGCATTTT

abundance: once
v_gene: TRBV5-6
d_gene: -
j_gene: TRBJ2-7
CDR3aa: CASSLGLVGDVSYEQYF
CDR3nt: TGTGCCAGCAGCTTGGGACTAGTGGGAGATGTTAGCTACGAGCAGTACTTC

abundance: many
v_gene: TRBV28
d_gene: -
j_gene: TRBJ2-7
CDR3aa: CASRPIGRTYEQYF
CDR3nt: TGTGCCAGCAGACCCATAGGACGGACCTACGAGCAGTACTTC

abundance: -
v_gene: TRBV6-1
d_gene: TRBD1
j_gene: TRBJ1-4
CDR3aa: CASRPQGASEKLFF
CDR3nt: TGTGCCAGCAGGCCTCAGGGGGCGAGTGAAAAACTGTTTTTT

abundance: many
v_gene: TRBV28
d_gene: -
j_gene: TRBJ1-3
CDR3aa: CASSVGDPGNTIYF
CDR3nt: TGTGCCAGCAGTGTAGGGGATCCTGGAAACACCATATATTTT

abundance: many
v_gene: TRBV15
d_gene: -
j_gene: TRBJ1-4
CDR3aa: CATSSRQRDEKLFF
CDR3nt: TGTGCCACCAGCAGTCGGCAGCGAGACGAAAAACTGTTTTTT

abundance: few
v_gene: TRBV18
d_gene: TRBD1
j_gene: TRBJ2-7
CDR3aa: CASSPPRQGGVYEQYF
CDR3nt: TGTGCCAGCTCACCACCGAGACAGGGTGGAGTTTACGAGCAGTACTTC

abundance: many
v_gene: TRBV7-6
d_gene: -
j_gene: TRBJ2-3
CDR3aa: CASSLGGRSDTQYF
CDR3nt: TGTGCCAGCAGCTTAGGTGGGAGATCAGATACGCAGTATTTT

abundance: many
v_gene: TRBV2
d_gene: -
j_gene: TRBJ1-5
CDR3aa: CASSTSRDQPQHF
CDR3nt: TGTGCCAGCAGTACCAGCAGGGATCAGCCCCAGCATTTT

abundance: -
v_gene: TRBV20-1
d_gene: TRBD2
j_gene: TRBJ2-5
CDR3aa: CSASHLAGGGPETQYF
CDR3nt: TGCAGTGCTAGTCATCTAGCGGGAGGGGGTCCAGAGACTCAGTACTTC

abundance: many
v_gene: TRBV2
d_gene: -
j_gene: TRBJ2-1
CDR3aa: CASSGDMGSYNEQFF
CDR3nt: TGTGCCAGCAGTGGGGACATGGGTTCCTACAATGAGCAGTTCTTC

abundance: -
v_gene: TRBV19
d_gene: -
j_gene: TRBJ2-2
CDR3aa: CASTPWGENTGELFF
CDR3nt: TGTGCCAGTACCCCCTGGGGCGAAAACACCGGGGAGCTGTTTTTT

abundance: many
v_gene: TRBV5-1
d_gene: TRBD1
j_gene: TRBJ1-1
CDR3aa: CASSLNGARGHEGTEAFF
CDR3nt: TGCGCCAGCAGCTTGAATGGGGCCAGGGGGCATGAAGGCACTGAAGCTTTCTTT

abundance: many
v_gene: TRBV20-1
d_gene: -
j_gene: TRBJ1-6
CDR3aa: CSASFLAGDLENNSPLHF
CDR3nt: -

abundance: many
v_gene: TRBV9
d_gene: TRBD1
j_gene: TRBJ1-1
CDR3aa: CASSVAGQGLYTEAFF
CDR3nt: TGTGCCAGCAGCGTAGCCGGACAGGGCTTGTACACTGAAGCTTTCTTT

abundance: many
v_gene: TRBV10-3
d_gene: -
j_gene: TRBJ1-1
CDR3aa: CAVTGGSPEAFF
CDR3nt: TGTGCCGTGACAGGAGGGAGCCCTGAAGCTTTCTTT

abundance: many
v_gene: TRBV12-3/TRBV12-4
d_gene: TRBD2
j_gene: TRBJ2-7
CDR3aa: CASRDRTSGNEQYF
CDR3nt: TGTGCCAGCAGGGATCGGACTAGCGGGAATGAGCAGTACTTC

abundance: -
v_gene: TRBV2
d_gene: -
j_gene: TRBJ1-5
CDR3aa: CASSEDLGLTNQPQHF
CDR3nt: TGTGCCAGCAGTGAAGATTTGGGGCTGACCAATCAGCCCCAGCATTTT

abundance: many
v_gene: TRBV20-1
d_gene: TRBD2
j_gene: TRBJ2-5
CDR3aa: CSAPGLAQETQYF
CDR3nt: TGCAGTGCTCCCGGACTAGCCCAGGAGACCCAGTACTTC

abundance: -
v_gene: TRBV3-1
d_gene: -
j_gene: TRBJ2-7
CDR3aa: CASSPGFSFGSYEQYF
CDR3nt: TGTGCCAGCAGCCCGGGGTTTTCCTTCGGTTCCTACGAGCAGTACTTC

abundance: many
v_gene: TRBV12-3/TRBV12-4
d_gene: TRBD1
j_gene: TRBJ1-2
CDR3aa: CASSLVPQGAFYGYTF
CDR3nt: TGTGCCAGCAGTTTGGTCCCCCAGGGGGCGTTCTATGGCTACACCTTC

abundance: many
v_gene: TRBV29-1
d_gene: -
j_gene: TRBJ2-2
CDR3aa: CSAQAFAGNTGELFF
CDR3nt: TGCAGCGCACAAGCCTTTGCGGGGAACACCGGGGAGCTGTTTTTT

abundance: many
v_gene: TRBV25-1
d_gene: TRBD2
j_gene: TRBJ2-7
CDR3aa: CASSVTPPGGTPYEQYF
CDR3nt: TGTGCCAGCAGTGTCACACCCCCCGGGGGGACCCCCTACGAGCAGTACTTC

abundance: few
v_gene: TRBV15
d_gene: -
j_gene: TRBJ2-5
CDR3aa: CATSRASAGETQYF
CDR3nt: TGTGCCACCAGCAGAGCCAGTGCCGGAGAGACCCAGTACTTC

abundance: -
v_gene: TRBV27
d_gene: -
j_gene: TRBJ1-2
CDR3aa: CASSGTHNCGYTF
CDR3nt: TGTGCCAGCAGCGGGACACATAACTGTGGCTACACCTTC

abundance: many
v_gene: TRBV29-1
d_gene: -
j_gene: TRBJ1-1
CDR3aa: CSALRQDTEAFF
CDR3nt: TGCAGCGCGTTACGACAGGACACTGAAGCTTTCTTT

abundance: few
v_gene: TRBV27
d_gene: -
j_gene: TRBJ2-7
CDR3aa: CASSGGVSTWQYF
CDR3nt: TGTGCCAGCAGTGGAGGAGTTAGCACGTGGCAGTACTTC

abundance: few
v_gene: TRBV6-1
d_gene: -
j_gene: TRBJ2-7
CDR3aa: CASKRQVVTYEQYF
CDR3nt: TGTGCCAGCAAAAGACAGGTGGTAACCTACGAGCAGTACTTC

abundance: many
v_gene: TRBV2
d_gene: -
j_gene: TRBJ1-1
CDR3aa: CASKTEPMNTEAFF
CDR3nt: TGTGCCAGCAAGACAGAGCCCATGAACACTGAAGCTTTCTTT

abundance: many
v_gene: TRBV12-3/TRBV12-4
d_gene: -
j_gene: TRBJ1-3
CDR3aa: CASSFGINTIYF
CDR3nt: TGTGCCAGCAGTTTCGGGATAAACACCATATATTTT

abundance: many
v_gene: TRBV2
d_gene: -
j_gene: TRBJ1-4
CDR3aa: CASRRELPNEKLFF
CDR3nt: TGTGCCAGCCGACGGGAGTTGCCTAATGAAAAACTGTTTTTT

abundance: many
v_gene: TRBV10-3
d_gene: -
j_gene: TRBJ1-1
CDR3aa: CATVRGPRTEAFF
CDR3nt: TGTGCCACTGTTCGAGGGCCGAGGACTGAAGCTTTCTTT

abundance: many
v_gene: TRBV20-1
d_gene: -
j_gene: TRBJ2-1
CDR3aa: CSARARRNDNEQFF
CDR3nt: TGCAGTGCTAGAGCTCGACGGAACGACAATGAGCAGTTCTTC

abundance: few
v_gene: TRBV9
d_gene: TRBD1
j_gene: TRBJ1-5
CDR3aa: CASSPGTGYNQPQHF
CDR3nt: TGTGCCAGCAGCCCAGGGACAGGATACAATCAGCCCCAGCATTTT

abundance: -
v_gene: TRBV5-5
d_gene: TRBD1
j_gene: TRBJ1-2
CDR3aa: CASSPWTGSMSGYTF
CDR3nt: TGTGCCAGCAGCCCTTGGACAGGGTCGATGTCTGGCTACACCTTC

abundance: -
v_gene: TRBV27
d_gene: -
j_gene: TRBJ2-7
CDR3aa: CASAWGSPWDSESYEQYF
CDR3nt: TGTGCCAGTGCCTGGGGGTCCCCTTGGGACTCCGAATCCTACGAGCAGTACTTC

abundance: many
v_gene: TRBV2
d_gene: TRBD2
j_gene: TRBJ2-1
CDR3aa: CASSVGLAGDSVQFF
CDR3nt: TGTGCCAGCAGCGTGGGACTAGCGGGAGACTCCGTGCAGTTCTTC

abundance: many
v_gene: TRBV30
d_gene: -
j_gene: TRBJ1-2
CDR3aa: CAWDRDTASNYGYTF
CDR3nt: TGTGCCTGGGACCGGGACACAGCCTCTAACTATGGCTACACCTTC

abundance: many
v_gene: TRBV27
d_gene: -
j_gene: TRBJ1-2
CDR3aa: CASSLTEGKDGYTF
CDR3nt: TGTGCCAGCAGTTTAACCGAGGGAAAGGATGGCTACACCTTC

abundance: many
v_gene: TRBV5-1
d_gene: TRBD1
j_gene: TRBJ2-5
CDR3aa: CASSFEGQGMGETQYF
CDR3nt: TGCGCCAGCAGCTTCGAGGGACAGGGGATGGGAGAGACCCAGTACTTC

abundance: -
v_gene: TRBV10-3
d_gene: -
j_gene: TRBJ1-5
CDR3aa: CAISDIGRDGGNQPQHF
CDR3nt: TGTGCCATCAGTGATATCGGACGGGACGGTGGCAATCAGCCCCAGCATTTT

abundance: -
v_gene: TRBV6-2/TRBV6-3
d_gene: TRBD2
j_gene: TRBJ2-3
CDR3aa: CASSYTGLAGTDTQYF
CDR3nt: TGTGCCAGCAGTTATACGGGACTAGCGGGCACAGATACGCAGTATTTT

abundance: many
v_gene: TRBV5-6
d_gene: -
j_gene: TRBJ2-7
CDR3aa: CASSLRQASYEQYF
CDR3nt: TGTGCCAGCAGCCTGAGACAGGCCTCCTACGAGCAGTACTTC